This TCR beta chain was sequenced in a study of blood T cells in healthy people across ages. Findings of the study overall: Because donor CMV status was unknown, expanded clonotype changes were possibly confounded.

This clonotype was observed a handful of times. The antigen is unknown. A second roughly 6 to 11 cycle PCR used barcoded and J-beta primers. Any given sample supplied a minimum of 2.5 million CDR3-containing paired-end reads. TCRdb fed the 5' RACE reads into MiXCR, producing one record per CDR3 protein. The sample has about 1.1 million distinct CDR3 sequences, roughly two fifths seen once; the top ten hold 10% to 15%. The donors, all healthy, were Caucasians living in Russia, aged 6 to 90. This sequence originates from a man aged 18-30 years in good health. The sequenced sample consisted of blood.

The CDR3 loop reads CSARDNREGNQPQHF. CDR3 DNA sequence: TGCAGTGCTAGAGACAACCGGGAGGGGAATCAGCCCCAGCATTTT. This chain links TRBV20-1 with TRBJ1-5, with D perhaps TRBD1 (5 bases). Between the trimmed V and J ends, which lost 0 bases and 4 bases, there was a span of 13 bases. The CDR3 runs 15 residues. Germline V gives CDR1 DFQATT, CDR2 SNEGSKA (reference sequence).